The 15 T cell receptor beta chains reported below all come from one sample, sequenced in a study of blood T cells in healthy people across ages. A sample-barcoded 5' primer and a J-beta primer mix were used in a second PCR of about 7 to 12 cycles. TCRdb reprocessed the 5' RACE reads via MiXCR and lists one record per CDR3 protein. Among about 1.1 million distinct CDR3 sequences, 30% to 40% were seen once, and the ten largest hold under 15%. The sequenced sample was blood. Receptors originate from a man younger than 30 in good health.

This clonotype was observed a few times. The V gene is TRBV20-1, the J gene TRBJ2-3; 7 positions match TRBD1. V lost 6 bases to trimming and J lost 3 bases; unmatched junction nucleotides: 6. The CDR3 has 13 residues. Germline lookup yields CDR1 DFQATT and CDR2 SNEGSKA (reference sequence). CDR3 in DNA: TGCAGTGCGGCCGGGACAGAAACAGATACGCAGTATTTT. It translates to CSAAGTETDTQYF.

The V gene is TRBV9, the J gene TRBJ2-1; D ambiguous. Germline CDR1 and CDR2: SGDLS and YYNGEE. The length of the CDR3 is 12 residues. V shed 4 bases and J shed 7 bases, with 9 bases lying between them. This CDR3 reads CASSPDWNEQFF. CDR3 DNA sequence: TGTGCCAGCAGCCCCGACTGGAATGAGCAGTTCTTC. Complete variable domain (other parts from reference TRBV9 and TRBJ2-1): DSGVTQTPKHLITATGQRVTLRCSPRSGDLSVYWYQQSLDQGLQFLIQYYNGEERAKGNILERFSAQQFPDLHSELNLSSLELGDSALYFCASSPDWNEQFFGPGTRLTVL.

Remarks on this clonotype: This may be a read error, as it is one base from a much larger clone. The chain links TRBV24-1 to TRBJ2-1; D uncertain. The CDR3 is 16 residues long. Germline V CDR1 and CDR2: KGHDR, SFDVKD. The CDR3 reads CATSDFGESSCNEQFF. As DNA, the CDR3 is TGTGCCACCAGTGATTTTGGCGAGAGCTCCTGCAATGAGCAGTTCTTC.

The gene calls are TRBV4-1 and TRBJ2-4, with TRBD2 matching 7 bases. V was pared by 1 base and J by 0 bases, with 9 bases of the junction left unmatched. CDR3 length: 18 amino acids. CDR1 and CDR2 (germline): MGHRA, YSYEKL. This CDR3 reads CASSQGSVRGVAKNIQYF. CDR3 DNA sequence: TGCGCCAGCAGCCAAGGATCTGTCCGGGGGGTAGCCAAAAACATTCAGTACTTC.

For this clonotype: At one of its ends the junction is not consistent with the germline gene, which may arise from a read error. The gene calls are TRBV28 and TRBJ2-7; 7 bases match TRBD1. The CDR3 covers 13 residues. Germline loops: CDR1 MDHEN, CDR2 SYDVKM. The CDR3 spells CATNARGRYGQYF. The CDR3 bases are TGTGCTACCAATGCAAGGGGGCGGTACGGGCAGTACTTC.

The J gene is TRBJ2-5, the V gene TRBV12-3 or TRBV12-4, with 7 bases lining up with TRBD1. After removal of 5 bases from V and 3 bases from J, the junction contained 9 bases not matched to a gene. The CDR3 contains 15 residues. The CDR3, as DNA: TGTGCCAGCAGTCCGTACAGGGGTGGAGAAGAGACCCAGTACTTC. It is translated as CASSPYRGGEETQYF.

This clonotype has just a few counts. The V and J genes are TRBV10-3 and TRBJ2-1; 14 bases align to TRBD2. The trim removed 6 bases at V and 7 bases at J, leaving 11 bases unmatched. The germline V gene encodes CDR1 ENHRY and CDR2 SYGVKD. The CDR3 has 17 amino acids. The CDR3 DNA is TGTGCCATCAGATCCTCGCGACTAGCGGGGGGGCTAAATGAGCAGTTCTTC. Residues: CAIRSSRLAGGLNEQFF.

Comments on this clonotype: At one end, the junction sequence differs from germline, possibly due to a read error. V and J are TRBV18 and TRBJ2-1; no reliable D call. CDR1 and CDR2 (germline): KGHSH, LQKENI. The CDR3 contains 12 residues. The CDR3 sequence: CASAPQNNEQFF. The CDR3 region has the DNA TGTGCCAGCGCACCACAAAACAATGAGCAGTTCTTC.

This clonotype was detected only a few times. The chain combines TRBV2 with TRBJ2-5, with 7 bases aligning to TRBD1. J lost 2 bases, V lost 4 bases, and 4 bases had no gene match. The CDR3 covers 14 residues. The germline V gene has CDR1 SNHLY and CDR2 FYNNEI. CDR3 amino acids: CASSARTGQETQYF. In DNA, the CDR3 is TGTGCCAGCAGTGCCCGGACAGGACAAGAGACCCAGTACTTC.

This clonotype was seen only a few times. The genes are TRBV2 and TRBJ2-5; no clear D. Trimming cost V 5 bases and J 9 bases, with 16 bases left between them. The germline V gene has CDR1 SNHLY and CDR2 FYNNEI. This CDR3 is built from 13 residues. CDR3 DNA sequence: TGTGCCAGCAGTCCCGGCTCTCTGAAGGCCCAGTACTTC. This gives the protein CASSPGSLKAQYF.

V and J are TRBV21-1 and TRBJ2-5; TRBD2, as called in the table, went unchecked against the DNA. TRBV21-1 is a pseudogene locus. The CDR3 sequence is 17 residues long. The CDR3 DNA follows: TGTGCCGGCAGCAAAGAGAGGACTAGATGTAGTGTAGAGACCCAGTACTTC. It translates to CAGSKERTRCSVETQYF.

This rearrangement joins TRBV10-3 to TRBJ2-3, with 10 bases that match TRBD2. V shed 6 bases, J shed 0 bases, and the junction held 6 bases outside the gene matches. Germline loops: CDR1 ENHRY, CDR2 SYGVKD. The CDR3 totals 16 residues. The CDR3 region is CAIRGSGGTSTDTQYF. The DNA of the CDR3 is TGTGCCATCAGGGGTAGCGGGGGGACTAGCACAGATACGCAGTATTTT.

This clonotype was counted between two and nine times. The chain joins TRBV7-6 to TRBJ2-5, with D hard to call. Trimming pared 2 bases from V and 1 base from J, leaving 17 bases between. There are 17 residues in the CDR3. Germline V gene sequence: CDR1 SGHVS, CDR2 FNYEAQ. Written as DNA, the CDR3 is TGTGCCAGCAGCTTAAGCCACTTCCGAAAACCCCAAGAGACCCAGTACTTC. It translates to CASSLSHFRKPQETQYF. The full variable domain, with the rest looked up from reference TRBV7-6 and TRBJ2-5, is GAGVSQSPRYKVTKRGQDVALRCDPISGHVSLYWYRQALGQGPEFLTYFNYEAQQDKSGLPNDRFSAERPEGSISTLTIQRTEQRDSAMYRCASSLSHFRKPQETQYFGPGTRLLVL.

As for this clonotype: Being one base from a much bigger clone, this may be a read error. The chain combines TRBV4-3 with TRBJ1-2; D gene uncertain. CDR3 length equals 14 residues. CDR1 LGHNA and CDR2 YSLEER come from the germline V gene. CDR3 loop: CACSQEGLNYGYTF. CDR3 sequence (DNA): TGCGCCTGCAGCCAAGAAGGTCTGAACTATGGCTACACCTTC.

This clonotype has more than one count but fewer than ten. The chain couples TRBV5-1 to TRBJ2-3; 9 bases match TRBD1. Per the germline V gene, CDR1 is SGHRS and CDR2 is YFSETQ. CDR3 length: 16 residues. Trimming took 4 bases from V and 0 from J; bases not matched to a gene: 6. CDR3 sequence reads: CASSSTGTGSTDTQYF. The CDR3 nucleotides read TGCGCCAGCAGCAGCACCGGGACAGGGAGCACAGATACGCAGTATTTT.